This T cell receptor (beta chain) was found in a study of low-dose radiotherapy and immunotherapy resistance in tumors. Study in general: Participants in Cohort 1 were administered 0.5 Gy per fraction at 2-week intervals, to a cumulative dose of 6.5 Gy. Every two weeks, the protocol called for intravenous cyclophosphamide at 200 mg/m2. It was given one day before each radiation and immunotherapy administration. Each fraction given to Cohort 2 every two weeks delivered 1 Gy, and the total reached 13 Gy over 26 weeks.

Trimming removed 1 base from V and 7 bases from J, with 10 bases in between. The CDR3 consists of 13 residues. The V gene's germline CDR1 is SNHLY and CDR2 FYNNEI. With TRAV- and TRBV-specific primers, first-strand cDNA was made, covering the alpha and beta chains. The authors amplified TCRs for roughly 20 PCR cycles with a constant-region primer and a V-primer adapter. TCRdb used MiXCR to reprocess the reads, holding one entry per CDR3 protein. The sample holds about 97,000 distinct CDR3 sequences, about 20% seen once. This clonotype was seen many times. This sample's time point: after trial treatment. Treatment given: LDRT plus nivolumab, ipilimumab, low-dose cyclophosphamide and aspirin (RACIN trial). Donors were dosed with nivolumab and ipilimumab; they also received aspirin, low-dose cyclophosphamide and low-dose radiotherapy.

The starting material was PBMCs, obtained after low-dose radiotherapy plus immunotherapy. V and J are TRBV2 and TRBJ1-1, with a possible D match to TRBD1 (6 bases). This TCR derives from a male donor with prostate cancer. CDR3 protein: CASSEDPDSEAFF. The DNA of the CDR3 is TGTGCCAGCAGTGAAGACCCGGACAGTGAAGCTTTCTTT.